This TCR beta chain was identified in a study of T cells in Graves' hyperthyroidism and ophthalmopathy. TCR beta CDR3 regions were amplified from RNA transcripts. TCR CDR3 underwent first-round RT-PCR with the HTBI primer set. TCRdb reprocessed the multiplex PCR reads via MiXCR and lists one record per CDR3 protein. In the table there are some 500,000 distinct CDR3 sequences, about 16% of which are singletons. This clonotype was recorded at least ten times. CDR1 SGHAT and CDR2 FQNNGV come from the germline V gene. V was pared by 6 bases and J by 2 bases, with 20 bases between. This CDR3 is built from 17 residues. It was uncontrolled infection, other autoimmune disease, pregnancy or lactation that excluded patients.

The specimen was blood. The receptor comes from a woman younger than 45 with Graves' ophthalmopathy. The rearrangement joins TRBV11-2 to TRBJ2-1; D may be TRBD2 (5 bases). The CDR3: CASRSIRVAGPYNEQFF. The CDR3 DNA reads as TGTGCCAGCAGATCCATTAGGGTGGCGGGCCCCTACAATGAGCAGTTCTTC.